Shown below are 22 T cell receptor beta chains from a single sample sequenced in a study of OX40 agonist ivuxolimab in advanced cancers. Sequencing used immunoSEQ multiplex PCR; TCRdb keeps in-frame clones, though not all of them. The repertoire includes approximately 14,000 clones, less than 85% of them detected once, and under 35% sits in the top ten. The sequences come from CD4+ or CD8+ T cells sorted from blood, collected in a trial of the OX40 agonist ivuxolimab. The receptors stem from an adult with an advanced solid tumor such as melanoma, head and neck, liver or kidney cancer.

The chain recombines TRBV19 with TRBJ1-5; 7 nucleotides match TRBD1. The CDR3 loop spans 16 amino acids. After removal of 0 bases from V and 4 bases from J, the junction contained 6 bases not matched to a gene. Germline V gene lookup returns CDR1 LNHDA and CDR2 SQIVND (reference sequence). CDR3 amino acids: CASSIDFGGQNQPQHF. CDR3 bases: TGTGCCAGTAGTATAGATTTTGGGGGACAGAATCAGCCCCAGCATTTT.

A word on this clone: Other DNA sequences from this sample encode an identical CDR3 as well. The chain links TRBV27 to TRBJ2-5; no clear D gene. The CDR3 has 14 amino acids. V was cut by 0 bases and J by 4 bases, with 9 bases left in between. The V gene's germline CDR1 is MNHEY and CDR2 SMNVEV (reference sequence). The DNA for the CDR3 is TGTGCCAGCAGTTTATCGTCGCGCGGAGAGACCCAGTACTTC. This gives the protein CASSLSSRGETQYF.

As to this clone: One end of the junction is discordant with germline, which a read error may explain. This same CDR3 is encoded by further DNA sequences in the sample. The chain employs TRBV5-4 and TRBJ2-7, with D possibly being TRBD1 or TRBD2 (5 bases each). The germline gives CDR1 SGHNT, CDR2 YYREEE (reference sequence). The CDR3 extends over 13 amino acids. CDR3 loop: CASSSRDLNEQYF. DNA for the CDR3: TGTGCCAGCAGCTCCCGGGACCTCAACGAGCAGTATTTC.

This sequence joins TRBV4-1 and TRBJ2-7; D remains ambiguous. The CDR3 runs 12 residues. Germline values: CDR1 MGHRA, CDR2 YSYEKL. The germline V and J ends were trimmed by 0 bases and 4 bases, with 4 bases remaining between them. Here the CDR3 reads CASSQDQYEQYF. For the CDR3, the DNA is TGCGCCAGCAGCCAAGATCAATACGAGCAGTACTTC.

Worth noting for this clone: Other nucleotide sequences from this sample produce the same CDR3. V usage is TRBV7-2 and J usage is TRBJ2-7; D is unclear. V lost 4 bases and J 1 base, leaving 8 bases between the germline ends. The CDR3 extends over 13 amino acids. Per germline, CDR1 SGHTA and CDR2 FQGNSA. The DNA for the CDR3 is TGTGCCAGCAGCTCGGTACCGTCCTACGAGCAGTACTTC. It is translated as CASSSVPSYEQYF.

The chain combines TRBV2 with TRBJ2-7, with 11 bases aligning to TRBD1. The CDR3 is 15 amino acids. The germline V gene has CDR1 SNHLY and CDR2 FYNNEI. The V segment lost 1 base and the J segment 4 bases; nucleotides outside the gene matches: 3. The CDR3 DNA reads TGTGCCAGCAGTGAAGGGACAGGGGGCTCGTACGAGCAGTACTTC. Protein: CASSEGTGGSYEQYF.

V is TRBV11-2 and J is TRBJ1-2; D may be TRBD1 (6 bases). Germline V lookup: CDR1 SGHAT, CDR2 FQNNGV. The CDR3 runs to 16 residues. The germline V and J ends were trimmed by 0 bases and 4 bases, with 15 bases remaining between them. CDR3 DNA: TGTGCCAGCAGCTTAGATAGCAGGGGCACCCTCTATGGCTACACCTTC. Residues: CASSLDSRGTLYGYTF.

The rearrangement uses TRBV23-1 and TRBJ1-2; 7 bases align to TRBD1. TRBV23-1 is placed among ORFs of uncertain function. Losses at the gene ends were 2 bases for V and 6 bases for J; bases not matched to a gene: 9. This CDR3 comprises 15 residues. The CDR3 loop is CASSQRTGSPHGYTF. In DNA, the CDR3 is TGCGCCAGCAGTCAACGGACAGGCTCCCCGCATGGCTACACCTTC.

Written as DNA, the CDR3 is TGTGCCAGCAGCGCCTTGGGGGCCTCCTACGAGCAGTACTTC. It yields the protein CASSALGASYEQYF. The chain is built from TRBV6-5 and TRBJ2-7; weak D call: TRBD1 (6 bases). From germline, CDR1 is MNHEY and CDR2 SVGAGI. V lost 6 bases to trimming and J lost 0 bases, with 12 bases between them. The CDR3 length is 14 residues.

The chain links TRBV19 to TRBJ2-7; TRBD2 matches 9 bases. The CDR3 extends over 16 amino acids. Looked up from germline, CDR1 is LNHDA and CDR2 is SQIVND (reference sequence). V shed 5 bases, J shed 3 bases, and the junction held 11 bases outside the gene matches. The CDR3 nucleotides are TGTGCCAGTAGTCCATACGGGGCTAGCGGGATCTACGAGCAGTACTTC. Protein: CASSPYGASGIYEQYF. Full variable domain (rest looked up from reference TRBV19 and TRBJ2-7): DGGITQSPKYLFRKEGQNVTLSCEQNLNHDAMYWYRQDPGQGLRLIYYSQIVNDFQKGDIAEGYSVSREKKESFPLTVTSAQKNPTAFYLCASSPYGASGIYEQYFGPGTRLTVT.

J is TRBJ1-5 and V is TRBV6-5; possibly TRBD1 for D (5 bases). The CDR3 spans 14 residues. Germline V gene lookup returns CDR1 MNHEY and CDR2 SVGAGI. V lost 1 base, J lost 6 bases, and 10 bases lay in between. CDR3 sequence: CASSYYGAGQPQHF. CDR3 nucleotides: TGTGCCAGCAGTTACTACGGGGCAGGTCAGCCCCAGCATTTT.

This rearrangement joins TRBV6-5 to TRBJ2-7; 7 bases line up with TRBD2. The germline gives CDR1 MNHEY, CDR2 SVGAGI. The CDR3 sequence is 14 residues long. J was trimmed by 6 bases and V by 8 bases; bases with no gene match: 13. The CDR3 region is CASSLGGGMFEQYF. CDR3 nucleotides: TGTGCCAGCTCTCTGGGGGGGGGAATGTTCGAGCAGTACTTC.

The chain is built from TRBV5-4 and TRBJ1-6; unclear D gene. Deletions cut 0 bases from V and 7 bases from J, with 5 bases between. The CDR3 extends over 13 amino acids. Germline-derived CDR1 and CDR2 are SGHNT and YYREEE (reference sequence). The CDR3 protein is CASSLAINSPLHF. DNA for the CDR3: TGTGCCAGCAGCTTGGCCATCAATTCACCCCTCCACTTT.

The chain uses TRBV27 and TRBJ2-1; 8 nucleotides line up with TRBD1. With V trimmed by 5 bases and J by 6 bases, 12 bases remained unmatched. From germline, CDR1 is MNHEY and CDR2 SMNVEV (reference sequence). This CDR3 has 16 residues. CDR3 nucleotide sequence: TGTGCCAGCAGTCCAACCCTAATGACAGGGGTCAATGAGCAGTTCTTC. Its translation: CASSPTLMTGVNEQFF.

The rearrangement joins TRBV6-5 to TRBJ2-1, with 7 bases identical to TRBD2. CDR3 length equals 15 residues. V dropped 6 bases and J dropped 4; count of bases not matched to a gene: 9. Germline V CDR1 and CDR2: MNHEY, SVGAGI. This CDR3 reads CASRPKAGAYNEQFF. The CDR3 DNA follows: TGTGCCAGCAGGCCCAAGGCGGGAGCTTACAATGAGCAGTTCTTC.

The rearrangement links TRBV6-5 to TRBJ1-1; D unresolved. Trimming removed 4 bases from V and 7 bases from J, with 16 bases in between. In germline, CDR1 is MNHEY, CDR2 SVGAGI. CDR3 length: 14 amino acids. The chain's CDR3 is CASSSLLTGLEAFF. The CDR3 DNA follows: TGTGCCAGCAGTTCCCTCCTTACTGGACTTGAAGCTTTCTTT.

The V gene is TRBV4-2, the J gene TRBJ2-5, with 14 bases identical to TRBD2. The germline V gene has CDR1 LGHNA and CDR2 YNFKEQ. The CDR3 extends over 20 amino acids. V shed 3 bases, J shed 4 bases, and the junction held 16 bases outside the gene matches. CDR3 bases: TGTGCCAGCAGCCAGCGCCTGGGGGGACTAGCGGGAGATGGGTCAGAGACCCAGTACTTC. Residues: CASSQRLGGLAGDGSETQYF.

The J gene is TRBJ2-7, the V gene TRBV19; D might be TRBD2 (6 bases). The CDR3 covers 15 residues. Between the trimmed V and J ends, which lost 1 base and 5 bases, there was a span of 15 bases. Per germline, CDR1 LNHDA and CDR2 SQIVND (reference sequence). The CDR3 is CASSIGTGVSHEQYF. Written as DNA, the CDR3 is TGTGCCAGTAGTATAGGGACGGGAGTGTCCCACGAGCAGTACTTC.

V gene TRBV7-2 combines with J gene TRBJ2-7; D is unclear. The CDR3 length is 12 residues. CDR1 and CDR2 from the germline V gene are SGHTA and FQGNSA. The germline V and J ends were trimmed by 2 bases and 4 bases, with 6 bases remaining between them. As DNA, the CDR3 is TGTGCCAGCAGCTTACTACCATACGAGCAGTACTTC. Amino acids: CASSLLPYEQYF.

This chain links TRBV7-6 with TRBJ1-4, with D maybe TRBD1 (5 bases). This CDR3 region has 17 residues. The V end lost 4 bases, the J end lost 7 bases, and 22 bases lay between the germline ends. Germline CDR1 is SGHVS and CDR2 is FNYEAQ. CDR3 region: CASSYYNPGSNREKLFF. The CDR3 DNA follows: TGTGCCAGCAGCTATTACAATCCAGGGTCGAACCGTGAAAAACTGTTTTTT.

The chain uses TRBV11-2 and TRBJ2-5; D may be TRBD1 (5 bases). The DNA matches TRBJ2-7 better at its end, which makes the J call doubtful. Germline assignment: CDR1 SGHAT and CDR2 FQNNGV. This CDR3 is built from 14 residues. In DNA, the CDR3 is TGTGCCAGCAGCTTAGTCGGACAATCCTACGAGCAGTACTTC. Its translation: CASSLVGQSYEQYF.

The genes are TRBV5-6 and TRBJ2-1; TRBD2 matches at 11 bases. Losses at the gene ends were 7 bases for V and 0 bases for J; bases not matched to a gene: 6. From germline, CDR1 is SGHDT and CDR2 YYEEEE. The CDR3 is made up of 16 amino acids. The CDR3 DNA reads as TGTGCCAGCTGCGTAGCGGGGGGGAGCTCCTACAATGAGCAGTTCTTC. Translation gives CASCVAGGSSYNEQFF.